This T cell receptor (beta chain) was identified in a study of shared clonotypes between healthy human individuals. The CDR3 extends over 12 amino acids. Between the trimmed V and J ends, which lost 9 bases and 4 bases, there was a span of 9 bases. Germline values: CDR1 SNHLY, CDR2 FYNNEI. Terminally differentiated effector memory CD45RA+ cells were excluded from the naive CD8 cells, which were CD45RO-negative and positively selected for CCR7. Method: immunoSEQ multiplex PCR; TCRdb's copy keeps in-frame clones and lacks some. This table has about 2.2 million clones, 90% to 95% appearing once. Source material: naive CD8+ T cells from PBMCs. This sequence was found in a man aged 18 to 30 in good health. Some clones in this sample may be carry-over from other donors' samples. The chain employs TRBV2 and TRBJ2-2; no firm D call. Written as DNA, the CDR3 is TGTGCCAGTCTTAGTGGCACCGGGGAGCTGTTTTTT. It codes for CASLSGTGELFF.